The 6 T cell receptor beta chains below come from one sample, sequenced in a study of cytomegalovirus exposure and HLA in healthy donors. Primers: 60 Vbeta forward and 13 Jbeta reverse. The protocol was immunoSEQ multiplex PCR, while the TCRdb copy is restricted to in-frame clones and leaves out a portion. The sample consists of about 200,000 clones, approximately 70% of them appearing once. Sequencing was done on a sample of PBMCs. The receptor source for this set is a man aged 40-49 years in good health and CMV-seropositive.

V gene TRBV7-2 combines with J gene TRBJ1-6; D gene ambiguous. Germline CDR1 is SGHTA and CDR2 is FQGNSA. Between the trimmed V and J ends, which lost 5 bases and 2 bases, there was a span of 13 bases. The CDR3 has 16 amino acids. This CDR3 reads CASSPQTGAYNSPLHF. The DNA for the CDR3 is TGTGCCAGCAGCCCACAGACCGGGGCCTATAATTCACCCCTCCACTTT.

The chain combines TRBV6-1 with TRBJ1-2; tentative D call: TRBD1 (5 bases). V gave up 5 bases and J gave up 6 bases, with 19 bases separating them. Germline V gene sequence: CDR1 MNHNS, CDR2 SASEGT. The CDR3 runs 15 residues. The CDR3 DNA reads as TGTGCCAGCAGTCCCCGGGGGTGGGGCCCGGATGGCTACACCTTC. Its protein is CASSPRGWGPDGYTF.

This chain uses TRBV4-1 with TRBJ2-1; maybe TRBD1 (5 bases). V was trimmed by 3 bases and J by 9 bases, leaving 15 bases between them. Germline loops: CDR1 MGHRA, CDR2 YSYEKL. This CDR3 is built from 14 residues. In DNA form, the CDR3 reads TGCGCCAGCAGCCACCCTGCAGGGAATGGTGAGCAGTTCTTC. Its protein is CASSHPAGNGEQFF.

The CDR3, as DNA: TGTGCCAGCAGCCCCGGGACAGGGCTCGCCCTCCACTTT. Protein product: CASSPGTGLALHF. The rearrangement links TRBV7-8 to TRBJ1-6, with 9 bases matching TRBD1. The trim removed 5 bases at V and 14 bases at J, leaving 7 bases unmatched. CDR3 length: 13 amino acids. Germline V gives CDR1 SGHVS, CDR2 FQNEAQ.

The V call is TRBV4-1, the J call TRBJ2-1; D possibly corresponds to TRBD1 (6 bases). Germline V CDR1 and CDR2: MGHRA, YSYEKL. This CDR3 is 16 amino acids long. Trimming took off 0 bases at V and 0 bases at J, with 9 bases between the two ends. As DNA, the CDR3 is TGCGCCAGCAGCCAAGATTTGGGGGCCTCCTACAATGAGCAGTTCTTC. The encoded protein is CASSQDLGASYNEQFF.

The CDR3 coding sequence is TGCGCCAGCAGCTTGGTCCACAGGGCTGAAAAACTGTTTTTT. This codes for CASSLVHRAEKLFF. V and J are TRBV5-1 and TRBJ1-4; D might be TRBD1 (6 bases). V shed 0 bases and J shed 7 bases, with 10 bases lying between them. This CDR3 has 14 amino acids. Looked up from germline, CDR1 is SGHRS and CDR2 is YFSETQ.